One sample yielded the 18 T cell receptor beta chains listed below, sequenced in a study of blood T cell repertoires in COVID-19. Generated by immunoSEQ multiplex PCR, the TCRdb table keeps only in-frame clones and is missing some. The repertoire consists of under 150,000 clones, with more than 80% occurring once and the leading ten covering under 6%. Material for sequencing was peripheral blood. All receptors derive from a woman between 50 and 59 years old with acute or convalescent COVID-19.

The V and J genes are TRBV5-6 and TRBJ1-1; D possibly corresponds to TRBD1 (6 bases). CDR3 length equals 17 residues. Looked up from germline, CDR1 is SGHDT and CDR2 is YYEEEE. Between the trimmed V and J ends, which lost 2 bases and 1 base, there was a span of 18 bases. The CDR3 spells CASSLTTGKRKNTEAFF. As DNA, the CDR3 is TGTGCCAGCAGCTTAACTACAGGGAAAAGAAAGAACACTGAAGCTTTCTTT.

The chain uses TRBV3-1 (or the pseudogene TRBV3-2) and TRBJ2-5; 8 nucleotides match TRBD2. The germline V gene has CDR1 LGHDT and CDR2 YNNKEL (reference sequence). V lost 3 bases to trimming and J lost 2 bases; unmatched junction nucleotides: 2. This CDR3 comprises 14 residues. The CDR3: CASSHSGVQETQYF. CDR3 coding DNA: TGTGCCAGCAGCCATAGCGGGGTACAAGAGACCCAGTACTTC.

The chain combines TRBV5-5 with TRBJ1-4, with D unresolved. Trimming took 1 base from V and 4 from J, leaving 5 bases between them. Germline values: CDR1 SGHKS, CDR2 YYEKEE (reference sequence). The CDR3 loop spans 13 amino acids. The CDR3 nucleotides read TGTGCCAGCAGCTTGCCCAATAATGAAAAACTGTTTTTT. Translating gives CASSLPNNEKLFF.

The chain has TRBV7-9 and TRBJ1-1; no clear D gene. Per the germline V gene, CDR1 is SEHNR and CDR2 is FQNEAQ (reference sequence). The length of the CDR3 is 14 residues. V lost 3 bases and J lost 2, with 10 bases in between. The DNA for the CDR3 is TGTGCCAGCAGCTTCTTCACAGATAACACTGAAGCTTTCTTT. It codes for CASSFFTDNTEAFF.

The V call is TRBV19, the J call TRBJ1-1; 8 nucleotides match TRBD1. The V and J ends lost 4 bases and 7 bases, in that order; junction bases with no gene match: 8. Germline-derived CDR1 and CDR2 are LNHDA and SQIVND (reference sequence). This CDR3 spans 14 amino acids. This CDR3 is CASSRDRRMSEAFF. In DNA, the CDR3 is TGTGCCAGTAGTAGGGACAGGAGGATGAGTGAAGCTTTCTTT.

The chain links TRBV11-1 to TRBJ2-7; 9 bases fit TRBD1. Per the germline V gene, CDR1 is SGHAT and CDR2 is FQDESV (reference sequence). The CDR3 extends over 14 amino acids. The V segment lost 4 bases and the J segment 6 bases; nucleotides outside the gene matches: 7. The CDR3, as DNA: TGTGCCAGCAGCTCCGGGACAGGGAACGGCGAGCAGTACTTC. As protein: CASSSGTGNGEQYF. Variable domain in full (rest from reference TRBV11-1 and TRBJ2-7): EAEVAQSPRYKITEKSQAVAFWCDPISGHATLYWYRQILGQGPELLVQFQDESVVDDSQLPKDRFSAERLKGVDSTLKIQPAELGDSAMYLCASSSGTGNGEQYFGPGTRLTVT.

V usage is TRBV2 and J usage is TRBJ1-4; 7 nucleotides align to TRBD1. The germline V gene has CDR1 SNHLY and CDR2 FYNNEI. Losses at the gene ends were 1 base for V and 7 bases for J; bases not matched to a gene: 6. This CDR3 region has 15 residues. CDR3 sequence: CASSEETGWAEKLFF. CDR3 bases: TGTGCCAGCAGTGAAGAGACAGGGTGGGCTGAAAAACTGTTTTTT.

The rearrangement uses TRBV7-9 and TRBJ2-1; TRBD2 matches 8 bases. V shed 5 bases and J 8 bases; nucleotides not matched to a gene: 11. Germline-derived CDR1 and CDR2 are SEHNR and FQNEAQ (reference sequence). This CDR3 is built from 15 residues. The CDR3 nucleotides are TGTGCCAGCAGCCAAACGGGAGGGGGTTTCGATGAGCAGTTCTTC. Translating it yields CASSQTGGGFDEQFF.

The chain links TRBV20-1 to TRBJ1-1; 10 nucleotides align to TRBD1. V trimming: 6 bases; J trimming: 11 bases; junction bases outside the gene matches: 6. This CDR3 region has 11 residues. CDR1 and CDR2 from the germline V gene are DFQATT and SNEGSKA (reference sequence). The CDR3 sequence is CSAQTGGLAFF. As DNA, the CDR3 is TGCAGTGCACAGACAGGGGGCTTGGCTTTCTTT.

The CDR3 protein is CASSYSQNRGRRYGYTF. In nucleotides, the CDR3 is TGTGCCAGCAGTTACTCCCAAAACAGGGGGAGACGCTATGGCTACACCTTC. The chain recombines TRBV6-2 or TRBV6-3 with TRBJ1-2; 8 bases are a match to TRBD1. Looked up from germline, CDR1 is MNHEY and CDR2 is SVGEGT. The CDR3 spans 17 residues. V shed 0 bases, J shed 4 bases, and the junction held 10 bases outside the gene matches.

This chain links TRBV6-5 with TRBJ2-3; no reliable D call. This CDR3 region has 12 residues. Trimming pared 0 bases from V and 5 bases from J, leaving 3 bases between. Germline V lookup: CDR1 MNHEY, CDR2 SVGAGI. The CDR3 is CASSYSGDTQYF. In DNA, the CDR3 is TGTGCCAGCAGTTACTCCGGAGATACGCAGTATTTT.

V is TRBV3-1 (or the pseudogene TRBV3-2) and J is TRBJ2-1; TRBD2 might be the D (5 bases). The CDR3 is 15 residues long. The germline gives CDR1 LGHDT, CDR2 YNNKEL (reference sequence). The germline V and J ends were trimmed by 3 bases and 1 base, with 10 bases remaining between them. DNA of the CDR3: TGTGCCAGCAGCCAGCCGGGAAATTCCTACAATGAGCAGTTCTTC. Amino acid sequence: CASSQPGNSYNEQFF.

The rearrangement uses TRBV9 and TRBJ1-2; no clear D gene. The V gene's germline CDR1 is SGDLS and CDR2 YYNGEE. V dropped 0 bases and J dropped 0 bases, with 9 bases sitting between them. This CDR3 spans 15 amino acids. In DNA, the CDR3 is TGTGCCAGCAGCGTAGAGGCCGGAGCTAACTATGGCTACACCTTC. Translated, it gives CASSVEAGANYGYTF. The full variable domain, in which reference TRBV9 and TRBJ1-2 provide the parts outside the CDR3, is DSGVTQTPKHLITATGQRVTLRCSPRSGDLSVYWYQQSLDQGLQFLIQYYNGEERAKGNILERFSAQQFPDLHSELNLSSLELGDSALYFCASSVEAGANYGYTFGSGTRLTVV.

In the case of this clone: The CDR3 carries no conserved terminal phenylalanine or tryptophan, so it likely arises from a read error. It is unclear where the CDR3 begins or ends on the DNA, so no DNA is shown, and the CDR3 is as TCRdb lists it. This rearrangement joins TRBV6-1 to TRBJ2-7; the table's D call, TRBD1, was not checked against the DNA. Germline CDR1 MNHNS, CDR2 SASEGT. The CDR3 spans 13 amino acids, including both terminal residues. CDR3 amino acids: CASSESATDRFSI.

This clone was counted between two and nine times. The V call is TRBV5-4, the J call TRBJ2-7; D perhaps matches TRBD2 (6 bases). The CDR3 runs 15 residues. V was cut by 1 base and J by 7 bases, with 18 bases left in between. CDR1 is SGHNT, CDR2 YYREEE, per germline (reference sequence). The CDR3 sequence is CASSLIDPGVGEQYF. CDR3 coding DNA: TGTGCCAGCAGCTTGATCGATCCGGGAGTGGGGGAGCAGTACTTC.

The gene calls are TRBV19 and TRBJ1-2; D is unresolved. Germline CDR1 and CDR2: LNHDA and SQIVND (reference sequence). V lost 10 bases, J lost 4 bases, and 10 bases lay in between. The CDR3 loop spans 11 amino acids. DNA of the CDR3: TGTGCCATCACCGCGGGCTATGGCTACACCTTC. This codes for CAITAGYGYTF.

This rearrangement joins TRBV5-1 to TRBJ2-5; D uncertain. CDR3 length: 14 residues. Trimming removed 0 bases at V and 2 bases at J, with 8 bases between. Germline CDR1 reads SGHRS; CDR2 reads YFSETQ. The CDR3 DNA is TGCGCCAGCAGCTTGGAACAGAATCAAGAGACCCAGTACTTC. Protein product: CASSLEQNQETQYF.

The chain carries TRBV2 and TRBJ1-5; D unresolved. The CDR3 consists of 17 residues. Trimming cost V 4 bases and J 0 bases, with 16 bases left between them. Per germline, CDR1 SNHLY and CDR2 FYNNEI. The CDR3: CASSGLGTEISNQPQHF. CDR3 coding DNA: TGTGCCAGCAGTGGGCTAGGTACGGAGATTAGCAATCAGCCCCAGCATTTT.